A single sample gave rise to the 10 T cell receptor beta chains below, sequenced in a study of cytomegalovirus exposure and HLA in healthy donors. The study ran its PCR with 60 Vbeta and 13 Jbeta primers. Assay used: immunoSEQ multiplex PCR; TCRdb lists only in-frame clones, some missing. The sample holds over 150,000 clones, approximately 84% seen once. Sequencing used PBMCs. These receptors originate from a girl under three years old in good health and CMV-seronegative.

The gene calls are TRBV28 and TRBJ1-1; 9 bases match TRBD1. The germline V gene has CDR1 MDHEN and CDR2 SYDVKM. Trimming cost V 2 bases and J 4 bases; bases outside gene matches: 2. This CDR3 has 14 amino acids. The CDR3 DNA reads TGTGCCAGCAGTTTACCGACAGGGGGCACTGAAGCTTTCTTT. Encoded protein: CASSLPTGGTEAFF.

This sequence joins TRBV9 and TRBJ2-5; tentatively, D is TRBD2 (5 bases). The CDR3 sequence is 11 residues long. The V end was cut by 3 bases, the J end by 5 bases, with 5 bases between. Germline loops: CDR1 SGDLS, CDR2 YYNGEE. DNA of the CDR3: TGTGCCAGCAGCGGAGGGGAGACCCAGTACTTC. Protein sequence: CASSGGETQYF.

V is TRBV6-1 and J is TRBJ1-6; 8 nucleotides align to TRBD1. Germline V lookup: CDR1 MNHNS, CDR2 SASEGT. The CDR3 length is 14 residues. The trim removed 4 bases at V and 6 bases at J, leaving 2 bases unmatched. This CDR3 is CASSVQGANSPLHF. CDR3 DNA: TGTGCCAGCAGTGTTCAGGGGGCTAATTCACCCCTCCACTTT.

The chain combines TRBV29-1 with TRBJ1-2; D is uncertain. The CDR3 length is 11 residues. Germline CDR1 and CDR2: SQVTM and ANQGSEA. V was cut by 6 bases and J by 8 bases, with 13 bases left in between. Written as DNA, the CDR3 is TGCAGCGTAATAGGGCGAGGGGGCTACACCTTC. Protein product: CSVIGRGGYTF. The full variable domain, rest sourced from reference TRBV29-1 and TRBJ1-2, is SAVISQKPSRDICQRGTSLTIQCQVDSQVTMMFWYRQQPGQSLTLIATANQGSEATYESGFVIDKFPISRPNLTFSTLTVSNMSPEDSSIYLCSVIGRGGYTFGSGTRLTVV.

The chain carries TRBV7-3 and TRBJ1-1; 9 nucleotides line up with TRBD1. V dropped 5 bases and J dropped 5; count of bases not matched to a gene: 9. The germline V gene has CDR1 SGHTA and CDR2 FQGTGA. This CDR3 has 15 amino acids. The CDR3 loop reads CASSETGGGLTEAFF. The DNA for the CDR3 is TGTGCCAGCAGCGAAACAGGGGGCGGCTTGACTGAAGCTTTCTTT.

This chain connects TRBV5-4 to TRBJ1-6, with 7 positions matching TRBD1. The V and J ends lost 0 bases and 7 bases, in that order; junction bases with no gene match: 7. This CDR3 comprises 16 residues. Germline CDR1 reads SGHNT; CDR2 reads YYREEE (reference sequence). The DNA of the CDR3 is TGTGCCAGCAGCTTGGCCTCCAGGGGGTGGAATTCACCCCTCCACTTT. The encoded protein is CASSLASRGWNSPLHF.

The chain carries TRBV27 and TRBJ2-7; 7 bases are a match to TRBD1. The CDR3 has 16 residues. Per germline, CDR1 MNHEY and CDR2 SMNVEV (reference sequence). V was pared by 6 bases and J by 5 bases, with 16 bases of the junction left unmatched. CDR3 nucleotides: TGTGCCAGCAGGCTCCGACAGACAGGGTCTTCCCACGAGCAGTACTTC. Amino acid sequence: CASRLRQTGSSHEQYF.

The genes are TRBV19 and TRBJ1-2, with D perhaps TRBD1 (5 bases). V was trimmed by 1 base and J by 6 bases, leaving 12 bases between them. Germline V CDR1 and CDR2: LNHDA, SQIVND (reference sequence). This CDR3 is 14 amino acids long. The CDR3 region is CASSIVTGGNGYTF. Written as DNA, the CDR3 is TGTGCCAGTAGTATAGTTACCGGGGGAAATGGCTACACCTTC.

This chain uses TRBV6-1 with TRBJ2-5, with D uncertain. The DNA end lines up better with TRBJ2-7; the J call may be wrong. The CDR3 is made up of 13 amino acids. Germline CDR1 MNHNS, CDR2 SASEGT. This chain's CDR3 is CASRALTSYEQYF. The CDR3 DNA sequence: TGTGCCAGTCGAGCACTAACCTCCTACGAGCAGTACTTC.

In this sample, this clone turned up a few times. This sequence joins TRBV6-5 and TRBJ1-1; unclear D gene. In germline, CDR1 is MNHEY, CDR2 SVGAGI. Trimming stripped 5 bases from V and 4 bases from J, with 14 bases between. This CDR3 has 14 amino acids. The CDR3 loop is CASSSLRQLTEAFF. CDR3 nucleotides: TGTGCCAGCAGTAGCTTGAGGCAGCTCACTGAAGCTTTCTTT.